This TCR beta chain derives from a study of CD8 T cells in ankylosing spondylitis. On this clonotype itself: Its antigen is unknown.

Study observations and caveats: Past research had described some motif variants in reactive arthritis synovial fluid and blood. The disease-linked clones had a CD8+ phenotype and low blood frequencies. One TCR beta motif, made up of 7 or 8 highly homologous variants, appeared characteristic of ankylosing spondylitis blood.

TCRdb fed the 5' RACE reads into MiXCR, producing one record per CDR3 protein. The sample includes around 450,000 distinct CDR3 sequences, 20% to 30% seen only once; the top ten take roughly 0.8%. The material sequenced was blood, either unsorted or a sorted T cell fraction (not recorded which). The sequence came from a male donor with ankylosing spondylitis.

In DNA, the CDR3 is TGTGCCAGCAGTTACTTGGGCCTTTCCTACGAGCAGTACGTC. Its protein product is CASSYLGLSYEQYV. V gene TRBV6-5 combines with J gene TRBJ2-7, with D uncertain. Germline V gene lookup returns CDR1 MNHEY and CDR2 SVGAGI. V lost 1 base and J lost 1, with 8 bases in between. This CDR3 has 14 amino acids.